These T cell receptor beta chains were read from a single sample in a study of T cell clonotyping in hematopoietic cell transplantation. Sequenced by immunoSEQ multiplex PCR; TCRdb stores in-frame clones only, minus some. The top ten hold around 13% of the sample, which has 15,000 or so clones, just over 85% seen once. The source material was PBMCs, sampled 100 days after allogeneic stem cell transplant. Source of these receptors: a male patient aged 50 to 59 who had an allogeneic stem cell transplant from an unrelated donor, so T cells may come from the graft donor. Some clones in this sample may be carry-over from other donors' samples. CDR3s include the opening cysteine and the closing phenylalanine or tryptophan. A D gene is named only where the DNA matches it firmly. Size tells how often a clone was seen (once, few, many) or the class of an expanded clone, and some rows leave it out.

D: TRBD1; V: TRBV2; J: TRBJ1-3; size: .; DNA: TGTGCCAGCAAGGTACAGGGGCCGGGGAACACCATATATTTT; CDR3: CASKVQGPGNTIYF
D: .; V: TRBV7-9; J: TRBJ1-5; size: .; DNA: TGTGCCAGCAGCCCCACGGGTTCAGGGAATCAGCCCCAGCATTTT; CDR3: CASSPTGSGNQPQHF
D: .; V: TRBV6-5; J: TRBJ2-1; size: once; DNA: TGTGCCAGCGGTGTGGCCCTTGGGTCCTACAATGAGCAGTTCTTC; CDR3: CASGVALGSYNEQFF
D: .; V: TRBV30; J: TRBJ2-7; size: .; DNA: TGTGCCTGGACGACGACCTACGAGCAGTACTTC; CDR3: CAWTTTYEQYF
D: .; V: TRBV19; J: TRBJ1-5; size: few; DNA: TGTGCCAGTAGCCCCATCAATCAGCCCCAGCATTTT; CDR3: CASSPINQPQHF
D: .; V: TRBV7-6; J: TRBJ2-5; size: .; DNA: TGTGCCAGCAGCTTTGGGCCGAATGAGGGGGAGACCCAGTACTTC; CDR3: CASSFGPNEGETQYF
D: .; V: TRBV7-6; J: TRBJ2-1; size: once; DNA: TGTGCCAGCAGCTTAGGTAGTTTGTCCTACAATGAGCAGTTCTTC; CDR3: CASSLGSLSYNEQFF
D: .; V: TRBV10-3; J: TRBJ1-3; size: .; DNA: TGTGCCATCAGTGAACCCCGAGGCCCCATTGGAAACACCATATATTTT; CDR3: CAISEPRGPIGNTIYF
D: .; V: TRBV30; J: TRBJ2-3; size: once; DNA: TGTGCCTGGAGTGCCCTGGGATATCCTGACACAGATACGCAGTATTTT; CDR3: CAWSALGYPDTDTQYF
D: TRBD1; V: TRBV28; J: TRBJ2-1; size: .; DNA: TGTGCCAGCCTTCGGGACAGGGAAGGTGGTGAGCAGTTCTTC; CDR3: CASLRDREGGEQFF
D: TRBD1; V: TRBV30; J: TRBJ1-1; size: .; DNA: TGTGCCACAGACAGGGTGAACACTGAAGCTTTCTTT; CDR3: CATDRVNTEAFF
D: TRBD1; V: TRBV5-5; J: TRBJ2-5; size: .; DNA: TGTGCCAGCAGCTCGGGACAGGTCCAAGAGACCCAGTACTTC; CDR3: CASSSGQVQETQYF
D: .; V: TRBV6-5; J: TRBJ2-7; size: .; DNA: TGTGCCAGCACATTTTCCGGGAGAGGGGGCGAGCAGTACTTC; CDR3: CASTFSGRGGEQYF
D: .; V: TRBV2; J: TRBJ2-6; size: .; DNA: TGTGCCAGCAGTGAAGGACCCTCTGGGGCCAACGTCCTGACTTTC; CDR3: CASSEGPSGANVLTF
D: TRBD1; V: TRBV9; J: TRBJ2-7; size: .; DNA: TGTGCCAGCAGCGTAGTAGGGGACAGAGGTTACGAGCAGTACTTC; CDR3: CASSVVGDRGYEQYF
D: .; V: TRBV27; J: TRBJ2-7; size: .; DNA: TGTGCCAGCAGTTTACTAGGGACCAAGCCCTACGAGCAGTACTTC; CDR3: CASSLLGTKPYEQYF
D: .; V: TRBV5-4; J: TRBJ2-7; size: .; DNA: TGTGCCAGCAGCTTGGACGTGCGTAGCTACGAGCAGTACTTC; CDR3: CASSLDVRSYEQYF
D: .; V: TRBV14; J: TRBJ2-7; size: .; DNA: TGTGCCAGCAGCCAAGATCGTGGGAGTGCCTACGAGCAGTACTTC; CDR3: CASSQDRGSAYEQYF
D: .; V: TRBV4-2; J: TRBJ1-2; size: .; DNA: TGTGCCAGCAGCCGATCCCGGCCAAATTTGCTTGGCTACACCTTC; CDR3: CASSRSRPNLLGYTF
D: .; V: TRBV19; J: TRBJ1-6; size: once; DNA: TGTGCCAGTAAGCGGGGCCTAACCCCGAATTCACCCCTCCACTTT; CDR3: CASKRGLTPNSPLHF
D: TRBD1; V: TRBV19; J: TRBJ2-7; size: .; DNA: TGTGCCAGTATGCGCCGGGACAGCTACGAGCAGTACTTC; CDR3: CASMRRDSYEQYF
D: .; V: TRBV25-1; J: TRBJ1-1; size: .; DNA: TGTGCCAGCAGCTACGAGGGGGAGACTGAAGCTTTCTTT; CDR3: CASSYEGETEAFF
D: TRBD2; V: TRBV18; J: TRBJ2-3; size: .; DNA: TGTGCCAGCTCACCGGCCCTAGCGGGCTTCACAGATACGCAGTATTTT; CDR3: CASSPALAGFTDTQYF
D: TRBD1; V: TRBV10-3; J: TRBJ1-2; size: .; DNA: TGTGCCATCAGGCCTGACAGGGGGCCCTACTATGGCTACACCTTC; CDR3: CAIRPDRGPYYGYTF
D: .; V: TRBV27; J: TRBJ2-7; size: .; DNA: TGTGCCAGCAGTTTCATTCAGGGATTGGGAACCTACGAGCAGTACTTC; CDR3: CASSFIQGLGTYEQYF
D: TRBD2; V: TRBV6-1; J: TRBJ2-3; size: .; DNA: TGTGCCAGCAGTGGGTCGAGGCATAGCGGGGGGGCTATCGGGACAGATACGCAGTATTTT; CDR3: CASSGSRHSGGAIGTDTQYF
D: TRBD1; V: TRBV28; J: TRBJ2-2; size: .; DNA: TGTGCCAGCACCCCCGACAGGGTAGGCGCCGGGGAGCTGTTTTTT; CDR3: CASTPDRVGAGELFF
D: .; V: TRBV18; J: TRBJ1-2; size: few; DNA: TGTGCCAGCTCACCACCTGGGTACTATGGCTACACCTTC; CDR3: CASSPPGYYGYTF
D: .; V: TRBV6-1; J: TRBJ2-6; size: .; DNA: TGTGCCAGCAGTCAAGGTCCCTTCCACTCTGGGGCCAACGTCCTGACTTTC; CDR3: CASSQGPFHSGANVLTF
D: .; V: TRBV4-2; J: TRBJ1-5; size: few; DNA: TGTGCCAGCAGCCAAGATCAGGGGACATCCAATCAGCCCCAGCATTTT; CDR3: CASSQDQGTSNQPQHF
D: .; V: TRBV6-5; J: TRBJ1-5; size: .; DNA: TGTGCCAGCAGCTTATACCGGGGCAACAATCAGCCCCAGCATTTT; CDR3: CASSLYRGNNQPQHF
D: TRBD1; V: TRBV4-2; J: TRBJ1-6; size: .; DNA: TGTGCCAGCAGCACGGACGGGGACAGGTCTGTTTCACCCCTCCACTTT; CDR3: CASSTDGDRSVSPLHF
D: .; V: TRBV5-1; J: TRBJ2-7; size: .; DNA: TGCGCCAGCAGCTTGAACGGGCCCAACGAGTACGAGCAGTACTTC; CDR3: CASSLNGPNEYEQYF
D: .; V: TRBV30; J: TRBJ2-3; size: .; DNA: TGTGCCTGGAGTGGTAAAACAGGGTTTGCAGATACGCAGTATTTT; CDR3: CAWSGKTGFADTQYF
D: TRBD1; V: TRBV7-9; J: TRBJ1-5; size: .; DNA: TGTGCCAGCAGCCTTCAGGGGGTTAATCAGCCCCAGCATTTT; CDR3: CASSLQGVNQPQHF
D: .; V: TRBV30; J: TRBJ2-3; size: .; DNA: TGTGCCTGGAGTCTAGCTGCCCTGGGTACGCAGTATTTT; CDR3: CAWSLAALGTQYF
D: TRBD1; V: TRBV12-5; J: TRBJ1-2; size: few; DNA: TGTGCTAGTGGTTTGAATTATGACAGGGGGGGCGGCTACACCTTC; CDR3: CASGLNYDRGGGYTF
D: .; V: TRBV5-8; J: TRBJ1-1; size: .; DNA: TGTGCCAGCAGCTATGGGCCTAGCCAGCTGAACACTGAAGCTTTCTTT; CDR3: CASSYGPSQLNTEAFF
D: .; V: TRBV5-6; J: TRBJ1-5; size: .; DNA: TGTGCCAGCAGCTTGGGTGGGGTCGGACAGCCCCAGCATTTT; CDR3: CASSLGGVGQPQHF
D: .; V: TRBV7-4; J: TRBJ1-5; size: once; DNA: TGTGCCAGCAGCTTAAATCGGGACGATGAAGATCAGCCCCAGCATTTT; CDR3: CASSLNRDDEDQPQHF
D: TRBD2; V: TRBV6-5; J: TRBJ2-5; size: .; DNA: TGTGCCAGCAGTTACAGGACGGGGGGGGTAGAGACCCAGTACTTC; CDR3: CASSYRTGGVETQYF
D: TRBD1; V: TRBV5-6; J: TRBJ1-2; size: .; DNA: TGTGCCAGCAGCTTGGTCGGGACAGGGGCCCTCTCTAACTATGGCTACACCTTC; CDR3: CASSLVGTGALSNYGYTF
D: TRBD1; V: TRBV6-6; J: TRBJ1-4; size: .; DNA: TGTGCCAGCTTCCAGGGGGGGGCCTATAATGAAAAACTGTTTTTT; CDR3: CASFQGGAYNEKLFF
D: .; V: TRBV30; J: TRBJ2-2; size: large; DNA: TGTGCCTGGAGTCCCTGGCACAACACCGGGGAGCTGTTTTTT; CDR3: CAWSPWHNTGELFF
D: TRBD1; V: TRBV6-1; J: TRBJ1-1; size: .; DNA: TGTGCCAGCAGTGAGGCAGGGGGCAGGACTGAAGCTTTCTTT; CDR3: CASSEAGGRTEAFF
D: TRBD1; V: TRBV5-1; J: TRBJ1-5; size: few; DNA: TGCGCCAGCAGTTTCCTCCCAGGGGGCGAAGGGCAGCCCCAGCATTTT; CDR3: CASSFLPGGEGQPQHF
D: .; V: TRBV11-2; J: TRBJ2-7; size: .; DNA: TGTGCCAGCAGCTCATCCGGGAGCCACTACGAGCAGTACTTC; CDR3: CASSSSGSHYEQYF
D: .; V: TRBV28; J: TRBJ1-3; size: .; DNA: TGTGCCAGCAGTTTCGATTCTGGAAACACCATATATTTT; CDR3: CASSFDSGNTIYF
D: TRBD2; V: TRBV7-2; J: TRBJ2-3; size: .; DNA: TGTGCCAGCAGCTTGGGAGCGGGGTTAAGCACAGATACGCAGTATTTT; CDR3: CASSLGAGLSTDTQYF
D: .; V: TRBV7-2; J: TRBJ1-3; size: .; DNA: TGTGCCAGCAGCTTATCGGGTCCCTGGAACACCATATATTTT; CDR3: CASSLSGPWNTIYF
D: TRBD1; V: TRBV6-5; J: TRBJ2-3; size: .; DNA: TGTGCCAGCAACGACAGGGGTGACACAGATACGCAGTATTTT; CDR3: CASNDRGDTDTQYF